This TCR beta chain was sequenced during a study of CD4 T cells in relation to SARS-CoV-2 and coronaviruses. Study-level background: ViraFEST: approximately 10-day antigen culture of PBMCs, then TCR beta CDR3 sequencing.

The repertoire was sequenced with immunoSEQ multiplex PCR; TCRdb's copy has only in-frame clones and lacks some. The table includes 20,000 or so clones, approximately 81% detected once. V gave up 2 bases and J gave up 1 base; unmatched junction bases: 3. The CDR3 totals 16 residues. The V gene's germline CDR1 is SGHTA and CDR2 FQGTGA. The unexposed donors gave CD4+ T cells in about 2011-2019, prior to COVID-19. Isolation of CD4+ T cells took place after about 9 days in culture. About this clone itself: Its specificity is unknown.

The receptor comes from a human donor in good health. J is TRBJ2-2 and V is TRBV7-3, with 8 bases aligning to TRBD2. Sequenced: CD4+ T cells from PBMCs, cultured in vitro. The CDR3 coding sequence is TGTGCCAGCAGCTTAGCCGGGGGGGGGAACACCGGGGAGCTGTTTTTT. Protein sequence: CASSLAGGGNTGELFF. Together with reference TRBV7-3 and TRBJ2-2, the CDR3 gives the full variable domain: GAGVSQTPSNKVTEKGKYVELRCDPISGHTALYWYRQSLGQGPEFLIYFQGTGAADDSGLPNDRFFAVRPEGSVSTLKIQRTERGDSAVYLCASSLAGGGNTGELFFGEGSRLTVL.